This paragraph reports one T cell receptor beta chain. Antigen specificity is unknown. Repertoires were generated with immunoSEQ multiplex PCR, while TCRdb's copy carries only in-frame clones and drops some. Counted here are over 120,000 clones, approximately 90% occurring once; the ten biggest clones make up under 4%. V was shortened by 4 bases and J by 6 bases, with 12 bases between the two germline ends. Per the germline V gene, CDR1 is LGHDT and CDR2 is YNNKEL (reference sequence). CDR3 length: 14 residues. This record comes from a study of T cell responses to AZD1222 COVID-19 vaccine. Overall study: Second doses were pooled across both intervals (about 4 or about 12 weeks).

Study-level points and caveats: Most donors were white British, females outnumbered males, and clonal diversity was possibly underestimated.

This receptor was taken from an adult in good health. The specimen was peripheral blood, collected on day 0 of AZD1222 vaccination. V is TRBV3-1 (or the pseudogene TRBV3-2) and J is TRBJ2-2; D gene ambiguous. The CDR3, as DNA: TGTGCCAGCAGCCCCCGCGGCATTCCCGGGGAGCTGTTTTTT. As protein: CASSPRGIPGELFF.